The 18 T cell receptor beta chains in this list originate from one sample, sequenced in a study of blood T cells in healthy people across ages. With a J-beta primer mix and a sample-barcoded 5' primer, a second PCR ran roughly 6 to 12 cycles. MiXCR was run by TCRdb on the 5' RACE reads, yielding one entry per CDR3 protein. This table has over 600,000 distinct CDR3 sequences, under 25% appearing once. The specimen sequenced was blood. The receptors were gathered from an older man in good health.

This clonotype was detected only a few times. The rearrangement uses TRBV5-1 and TRBJ2-5, with 7 bases aligning to TRBD1. The trim removed 4 bases at V and 4 bases at J, leaving 7 bases unmatched. Germline V CDR1 and CDR2: SGHRS, YFSETQ. This CDR3 spans 14 amino acids. This CDR3 reads CASSPTGDGETQYF. The CDR3 DNA sequence: TGCGCCAGCAGCCCAACAGGGGACGGAGAGACCCAGTACTTC.

A few counts support this clonotype. The J gene is TRBJ2-3, the V gene TRBV3-1, with D unresolved. The CDR3 loop spans 13 amino acids. Germline CDR1 is LGHDT and CDR2 is YNNKEL (reference sequence). Trimming removed 3 bases from V and 2 bases from J, with 6 bases in between. The DNA for the CDR3 is TGTGCCAGCAGCCAGGCCGACACAGATACGCAGTATTTT. It yields the protein CASSQADTDTQYF.

In the case of this clonotype: The junction departs from germline at one end; a sequencing error may be responsible. This rearrangement joins TRBV3-1 to TRBJ2-7; perhaps D is TRBD1 or TRBD2 (5 bases each). From germline, CDR1 is LGHDT and CDR2 YNNKEL (reference sequence). The CDR3 sequence is 15 residues long. CDR3: CTSSQDPGSPREQYF. CDR3 nucleotides: TGTACCAGCAGCCAAGATCCAGGGAGTCCACGCGAGCAGTACTTC.

This clonotype was detected a few times. This rearrangement joins TRBV11-2 to TRBJ2-3; D is undetermined. The ends were cut back, 3 bases at V and 6 bases at J, with 10 bases in the middle. CDR3 length: 13 amino acids. Germline CDR1 is SGHAT and CDR2 is FQNNGV. CDR3 coding DNA: TGTGCCAGCAGCTTCTTGACCGGGGATACGCAGTATTTT. It is translated as CASSFLTGDTQYF.

The sample holds a few counts of this clonotype. V usage is TRBV27 and J usage is TRBJ2-7; D might be TRBD2 (6 bases). The length of the CDR3 is 16 residues. Per germline, CDR1 MNHEY and CDR2 SMNVEV (reference sequence). Trimming shortened V by 0 bases and J by 2 bases, and 14 bases separated the two germline ends. CDR3 sequence reads: CASSLSRGLSTYEQYF. CDR3 in DNA: TGTGCCAGCAGTTTATCGAGGGGACTTTCGACCTACGAGCAGTACTTC.

The chain couples TRBV7-9 to TRBJ1-4; D might be TRBD1 (5 bases). Germline loops: CDR1 SEHNR, CDR2 FQNEAQ (reference sequence). The ends were cut back, 5 bases at V and 5 bases at J, with 12 bases in the middle. The CDR3 runs 14 residues. The CDR3, as DNA: TGTGCCAGCAGCATCGGGGGACGGAATGAAAAACTGTTTTTT. It yields the protein CASSIGGRNEKLFF. The variable domain in full, with the rest retrieved from reference TRBV7-9 and TRBJ1-4, is DTGVSQNPRHKITKRGQNVTFRCDPISEHNRLYWYRQTLGQGPEFLTYFQNEAQLEKSRLLSDRFSAERPKGSFSTLEIQRTEQGDSAMYLCASSIGGRNEKLFFGSGTQLSVL.

The chain links TRBV13 to TRBJ2-6; D not certain. The CDR3 is made up of 18 amino acids. V lost 0 bases, J lost 0 bases, and 12 bases lay in between. CDR1 is PRHDT, CDR2 FYEKMQ, per germline (reference sequence). CDR3 sequence reads: CASSLGRGGSSGANVLTF. In nucleotides, the CDR3 is TGTGCCAGCAGCTTAGGCCGTGGTGGAAGCTCTGGGGCCAACGTCCTGACTTTC.

The CDR3 sequence is CASSDSEGHSKNIQYF. The CDR3 region has the DNA TGTGCCAGCAGTGACTCGGAGGGACACTCGAAAAACATTCAGTACTTC. V usage is TRBV6-4 and J usage is TRBJ2-4; D could derive from TRBD1 or TRBD2 (6 bases each). Trimming stripped 0 bases from V and 4 bases from J, with 13 bases between. There are 16 residues in the CDR3. Germline V lookup: CDR1 MRHNA, CDR2 SNTAGT.

This clonotype showed up just a few times. The V gene is TRBV28, the J gene TRBJ2-2; maybe TRBD1 (6 bases). Between the trimmed V and J ends, which lost 5 bases and 0 bases, there was a span of 16 bases. The length of the CDR3 is 17 residues. CDR1 and CDR2 (germline): MDHEN, SYDVKM. The CDR3 DNA is TGTGCCAGCAGTCTACTTGGACAGAAGACGAACACCGGGGAGCTGTTTTTT. This translates into CASSLLGQKTNTGELFF.

This clonotype showed up many times. This chain links TRBV9 with TRBJ1-3, with D perhaps TRBD1 (5 bases). Germline V gene data show CDR1 as SGDLS and CDR2 as YYNGEE. CDR3 length: 17 residues. The ends were cut back, 4 bases at V and 3 bases at J, with 20 bases in the middle. The CDR3 loop is CASSPTAGTGDGNTIYF. The CDR3 region has the DNA TGTGCCAGCAGCCCTACGGCAGGGACGGGCGATGGAAACACCATATATTTT.

Only a few counts were recorded for this clonotype. The chain combines TRBV11-2 with TRBJ2-7, with 12 nucleotides matching TRBD1. Germline V gene sequence: CDR1 SGHAT, CDR2 FQNNGV. Losses at the gene ends were 2 bases for V and 3 bases for J; bases not matched to a gene: 5. This CDR3 spans 16 amino acids. The CDR3: CASSLNRDRGLYEQYF. The CDR3 bases are TGTGCCAGCAGCTTAAACCGGGACAGGGGGCTCTACGAGCAGTACTTC.

This chain uses TRBV24-1 with TRBJ2-6; D call uncertain. The CDR3 is 17 amino acids. Germline loops: CDR1 KGHDR, CDR2 SFDVKD. V was trimmed by 0 bases and J by 1 base, leaving 9 bases between them. The CDR3 region has the DNA TGTGCCACCAGTGATTTGCCGGGTGTGTCTGGGGCCAACGTCCTGACTTTC. Amino acids: CATSDLPGVSGANVLTF.

The genes are TRBV4-1 and TRBJ2-2; TRBD2 might be the D (5 bases). Trimming removed 3 bases at V and 9 bases at J, with 14 bases between. This CDR3 is built from 14 residues. Germline assignment: CDR1 MGHRA and CDR2 YSYEKL. The CDR3 DNA sequence: TGCGCCAGCAGCCAGGGAGACAAGCACCGGGAGCTGTTTTTT. This gives the protein CASSQGDKHRELFF.

In regard to this clonotype: The final CDR3 position lacks the conserved phenylalanine or tryptophan, pointing to a likely read error. The chain links TRBV25-1 to TRBJ1-1, with D unclear. V lost 4 bases and J lost 3, with 3 bases in between. Germline CDR1 is MGHDK and CDR2 is SYGVNS. The CDR3 sequence is 11 residues long. This CDR3 reads CASSGHTEAFS. CDR3 nucleotide sequence: TGTGCCAGCAGTGGGCACACTGAAGCTTTCTCT.

Comment on this clonotype: At one end, the junction sequence differs from germline, possibly due to a read error. This chain connects TRBV12-3 or TRBV12-4 to TRBJ2-1, with D hard to call. This CDR3 is 15 amino acids long. CDR3 region: CTSSFGRSSYNEQFF. CDR3 coding DNA: TGTACCAGCAGTTTCGGGCGGAGCTCCTACAATGAGCAGTTCTTC.

This clonotype was observed at least ten times. The chain uses TRBV14 and TRBJ1-2; D might be TRBD1 (5 bases). Trimming left V 1 base short and J 4 bases short, with 7 bases between. The CDR3 length is 13 residues. From germline, CDR1 is SGHDN and CDR2 FVKESK. CDR3 amino acids: CASSQVGGYGYTF. CDR3 in DNA: TGTGCCAGCAGCCAAGTGGGGGGCTATGGCTACACCTTC.

Of note for this clonotype: A read error may explain this, as a much larger clone is one base away. The J gene is TRBJ2-2, the V gene TRBV4-1; no clear D. This CDR3 is 14 amino acids long. Germline-derived CDR1 and CDR2 are MGHRA and YSYEKL. Trimming took off 1 base at V and 6 bases at J, with 9 bases between the two ends. Here the CDR3 DNA reads TGCGCCAGCAGCCAAGTTGGGATGGCCGGGGAGCTGTTTTTT. Its translation is CASSQVGMAGELFF.

This clonotype appeared a few times. J is TRBJ2-1 and V is TRBV3-1, with unresolved D. Near its end, the DNA agrees better with TRBJ2-7, so the J call may be wrong. The germline CDR1 and CDR2 sequences are LGHDT and YNNKEL (reference sequence). The CDR3 is 13 amino acids. The CDR3 coding sequence is TGTGCCAGCAGCCGCAGGTTTGCCTACGAGCAGTACTTC. Its protein is CASSRRFAYEQYF.